A selection of T cell receptor beta chains follows, all from one sample in a study of blood T cell repertoires in COVID-19. Produced via immunoSEQ multiplex PCR; TCRdb's table is partial and in-frame only. The repertoire holds about 92,000 clones, with around 84% as singletons. Sequences were obtained from peripheral blood. The receptors originated from a man aged 80 or over with acute or convalescent COVID-19. The CDR3 runs from the conserved cysteine through the conserved F or W. D genes are given only for firm matches. Clone size is stated in some rows and not others, as once, few, many or a class when expanded.

CDR3: CASSQESSGYYNEQFF
DNA: TGTGCCAGCAGCCAAGAGAGTAGCGGGTACTACAATGAGCAGTTCTTC
J: TRBJ2-1
D: TRBD2
size: NA
V: TRBV14

CDR3: CASSSGLFSGNTIYF
DNA: TGTGCCAGCAGCTCCGGACTGTTCTCTGGAAACACCATATATTTT
J: TRBJ1-3
D: NA
size: NA
V: TRBV13

CDR3: CASSMAPDQPQHF
DNA: TGTGCCAGTAGTATGGCACCCGATCAGCCCCAGCATTTT
J: TRBJ1-5
D: NA
size: once
V: TRBV19

CDR3: CASTSGSFSYEQYF
DNA: TGTGCCAGTACTAGCGGGTCCTTCTCCTACGAGCAGTACTTC
J: TRBJ2-7
D: TRBD2
size: NA
V: TRBV19

CDR3: CASSLARGGMNTEAFF
DNA: TGTGCCAGCAGCTTAGCCCGGGGTGGGATGAACACTGAAGCTTTCTTT
J: TRBJ1-1
D: NA
size: NA
V: TRBV7-9

CDR3: CASTPIVRTGGNTIYF
DNA: TGTGCCAGCACCCCCATTGTCCGTACAGGGGGAAACACCATATATTTT
J: TRBJ1-3
D: NA
size: once
V: TRBV6-2/TRBV6-3

CDR3: CASSLTGQALFGNTIYF
DNA: TGTGCCAGCAGCTTAACTGGACAGGCCCTTTTTGGAAACACCATATATTTT
J: TRBJ1-3
D: TRBD1
size: NA
V: TRBV7-6

CDR3: CASSPQGLDNQPQHF
DNA: TGTGCCAGCAGCCCCCAGGGGTTGGACAATCAGCCCCAGCATTTT
J: TRBJ1-5
D: NA
size: NA
V: TRBV3-1/TRBV3-2

CDR3: CASSERESSYNEQFF
DNA: TGTGCCAGCAGTGAACGGGAGAGCTCCTACAATGAGCAGTTCTTC
J: TRBJ2-1
D: NA
size: NA
V: TRBV2

CDR3: CAWSLEENQPQHF
DNA: TGTGCCTGGAGTCTCGAGGAAAATCAGCCCCAGCATTTT
J: TRBJ1-5
D: NA
size: NA
V: TRBV30

CDR3: CASNKNRTRPTYEQYF
DNA: TGTGCCAGCAACAAAAATCGGACTCGGCCAACCTACGAGCAGTACTTC
J: TRBJ2-7
D: NA
size: NA
V: TRBV2

CDR3: CASSIKTGNTGELFF
DNA: TGTGCCAGTAGTATAAAGACAGGTAACACCGGGGAGCTGTTTTTT
J: TRBJ2-2
D: NA
size: NA
V: TRBV19

CDR3: CAWSDKGNSPLHF
DNA: TGTGCCTGGAGTGATAAGGGGAATTCACCCCTCCACTTT
J: TRBJ1-6
D: NA
size: NA
V: TRBV30

CDR3: CASSVAPPGAAGVEETQYF
DNA: TGTGCCAGCAGCGTAGCCCCTCCGGGGGCGGCGGGAGTGGAAGAGACCCAGTACTTC
J: TRBJ2-5
D: NA
size: few
V: TRBV9

CDR3: CASSKRTGAKNTEAFF
DNA: TGTGCCAGCAGTAAACGAACAGGGGCGAAGAACACTGAAGCTTTCTTT
J: TRBJ1-1
D: TRBD1
size: NA
V: TRBV6-2/TRBV6-3

CDR3: CSARGGPEQYF
DNA: TGCAGTGCTAGGGGGGGGCCCGAGCAGTACTTC
J: TRBJ2-7
D: NA
size: NA
V: TRBV20-1

CDR3: CATSDRDRVAGELFF
DNA: TGTGCCACCAGTGATCGGGACAGGGTCGCCGGGGAGCTGTTTTTT
J: TRBJ2-2
D: TRBD1
size: NA
V: TRBV24-1

CDR3: CASSLDGATYGYTF
DNA: TGCGCCAGCAGCTTGGATGGAGCGACCTATGGCTACACCTTC
J: TRBJ1-2
D: NA
size: NA
V: TRBV5-1

CDR3: CASSPRATVLQGPGEKLFF
DNA: TGTGCCAGCAGTCCTCGAGCTACCGTACTGCAGGGGCCTGGAGAAAAACTGTTTTTT
J: TRBJ1-4
D: NA
size: NA
V: TRBV6-6

CDR3: CASSAQLGVANTIYF
DNA: TGTGCCAGCAGCGCCCAACTCGGAGTGGCGAACACCATATATTTT
J: TRBJ1-3
D: NA
size: few
V: TRBV9

CDR3: CASKFTGNRGIGYTF
DNA: TGTGCCAGCAAATTCACAGGGAATAGGGGGATTGGCTACACCTTC
J: TRBJ1-2
D: NA
size: NA
V: TRBV2

CDR3: CASSPGQGNYGYTF
DNA: TGTGCCAGTAGTCCGGGACAGGGAAACTATGGCTACACCTTC
J: TRBJ1-2
D: TRBD1
size: NA
V: TRBV19

CDR3: CASSVDGRNTGELFF
DNA: TGTGCCAGCAGCGTAGATGGGAGGAACACCGGGGAGCTGTTTTTT
J: TRBJ2-2
D: NA
size: NA
V: TRBV9

CDR3: CASSQGGQSSGNTIYF
DNA: TGTGCCAGCAGTCAAGGGGGACAGTCCTCTGGAAACACCATATATTTT
J: TRBJ1-3
D: TRBD1
size: NA
V: TRBV28

CDR3: CASSYFASLLDTQYF
DNA: TGTGCCAGCAGTTACTTTGCCAGTCTTTTGGATACGCAGTATTTT
J: TRBJ2-3
D: NA
size: NA
V: TRBV6-2/TRBV6-3

CDR3: CASSAHPEVGTEAFF
DNA: TGTGCCAGCAGTGCCCACCCCGAGGTGGGCACTGAAGCTTTCTTT
J: TRBJ1-1
D: NA
size: NA
V: TRBV25-1

CDR3: CASSLEDGGSQPQHF
DNA: TGTGCCAGCAGCTTGGAGGATGGAGGGAGTCAGCCCCAGCATTTT
J: TRBJ1-5
D: NA
size: NA
V: TRBV5-6

CDR3: CASSQGQLQETQYF
DNA: TGTGCCAGCAGCCAAGGACAGCTACAAGAGACCCAGTACTTC
J: TRBJ2-5
D: NA
size: once
V: TRBV7-8

CDR3: CASSKRDWGDTQYF
DNA: TGCGCCAGCAGCAAGCGGGACTGGGGGGATACGCAGTATTTT
J: TRBJ2-3
D: TRBD2
size: NA
V: TRBV5-1

CDR3: CASSFWTGGDVGQYF
DNA: TGTGCCAGCAGTTTTTGGACAGGGGGGGATGTAGGGCAGTACTTC
J: TRBJ2-7
D: TRBD1
size: NA
V: TRBV28

CDR3: CASSLSMGRGSSMSYNEQFF
DNA: TGTGCCAGCAGCTTATCGATGGGGAGGGGAAGTAGTATGAGCTACAATGAGCAGTTCTTC
J: TRBJ2-1
D: TRBD2
size: NA
V: TRBV13

CDR3: CASSVGVGGTDTQYF
DNA: TGTGCCAGCAGCGTAGGGGTGGGCGGCACAGATACGCAGTATTTT
J: TRBJ2-3
D: NA
size: NA
V: TRBV9

CDR3: CASSQALSNQPQHF
DNA: TGTGCCAGCAGCCAAGCCTTAAGCAATCAGCCCCAGCATTTT
J: TRBJ1-5
D: NA
size: once
V: TRBV3-1/TRBV3-2

CDR3: CASSSTRVYEQYF
DNA: TGTGCCAGCAGCTCAACCCGAGTGTACGAGCAGTACTTC
J: TRBJ2-7
D: NA
size: once
V: TRBV3-1/TRBV3-2

CDR3: CASSQETKQGQLNSPLHF
DNA: TGCGCCAGCAGCCAAGAGACAAAACAGGGGCAACTTAATTCACCCCTCCACTTT
J: TRBJ1-6
D: TRBD1
size: NA
V: TRBV4-1

CDR3: CASSQDLQGAATNEKLFF
DNA: TGCGCCAGCAGCCAAGATCTACAGGGGGCAGCAACTAATGAAAAACTGTTTTTT
J: TRBJ1-4
D: TRBD1
size: NA
V: TRBV4-3

CDR3: CASSPFQGNTIYF
DNA: TGTGCCAGCAGCCCATTCCAGGGAAACACCATATATTTT
J: TRBJ1-3
D: NA
size: NA
V: TRBV9

CDR3: CASSSEVMNTGELFF
DNA: TGTGCCAGCAGCTCCGAGGTGATGAACACCGGGGAGCTGTTTTTT
J: TRBJ2-2
D: NA
size: NA
V: TRBV5-4

CDR3: CASSIKAGTDTQYF
DNA: TGTGCCAGTAGTATCAAGGCGGGCACAGATACGCAGTATTTT
J: TRBJ2-3
D: NA
size: NA
V: TRBV19

CDR3: CASSERQGHTQYF
DNA: TGTGCCAGCAGTGAGCGACAGGGACATACGCAGTATTTT
J: TRBJ2-3
D: TRBD1
size: NA
V: TRBV25-1

CDR3: CASSFFRAMMNTEAFF
DNA: TGTGCCAGCAGCTTCTTTAGAGCTATGATGAACACTGAAGCTTTCTTT
J: TRBJ1-1
D: NA
size: NA
V: TRBV5-6

CDR3: CASSIGGQRGNTIYF
DNA: TGTGCCAGTAGTATCGGTGGACAGAGGGGAAACACCATATATTTT
J: TRBJ1-3
D: NA
size: NA
V: TRBV19

CDR3: CASSFLAGGPLSGANVLTF
DNA: NA
J: TRBJ2-6
D: NA
size: once
V: TRBV28

CDR3: CSASSGRSQDEQFF
DNA: TGCAGTGCTAGTTCCGGGAGGTCTCAGGATGAGCAGTTCTTC
J: TRBJ2-1
D: TRBD2
size: NA
V: TRBV20-1

CDR3: CATSRDQEGLGPQHF
DNA: TGTGCCACCAGCAGAGATCAGGAGGGGCTAGGGCCCCAGCATTTT
J: TRBJ1-5
D: NA
size: NA
V: TRBV15

CDR3: CSVVGRDRVGEKLFF
DNA: TGCAGCGTTGTGGGCCGGGACAGGGTAGGGGAAAAACTGTTTTTT
J: TRBJ1-4
D: TRBD1
size: NA
V: TRBV29-1

CDR3: CASSFTGALAKNIQYF
DNA: TGTGCCAGCAGCTTTACAGGGGCGCTGGCCAAAAACATTCAGTACTTC
J: TRBJ2-4
D: TRBD1
size: NA
V: TRBV7-9

CDR3: CASSFTGAPETQYF
DNA: TGTGCCAGCAGTTTTACGGGAGCGCCAGAGACCCAGTACTTC
J: TRBJ2-5
D: NA
size: NA
V: TRBV27

CDR3: CASSPASSGAGKTQYF
DNA: TGCGCCAGCAGCCCAGCCAGTAGCGGGGCGGGGAAGACCCAGTACTTC
J: TRBJ2-5
D: TRBD2
size: NA
V: TRBV5-1

CDR3: CAISEEGFGELFF
DNA: TGTGCCATCAGTGAAGAGGGTTTCGGGGAGCTGTTTTTT
J: TRBJ2-2
D: NA
size: NA
V: TRBV10-3

CDR3: CASRSPTYEQYF
DNA: TGTGCCAGCAGATCCCCTACCTACGAGCAGTACTTC
J: TRBJ2-7
D: NA
size: NA
V: TRBV27

CDR3: CASSPLDSYNQPQHF
DNA: TGTGCCAGCAGTCCACTCGACAGTTACAATCAGCCCCAGCATTTT
J: TRBJ1-5
D: NA
size: NA
V: TRBV27

CDR3: CASSLTGANYGYTF
DNA: TGTGCCAGCAGTTTAACTGGGGCAAACTATGGCTACACCTTC
J: TRBJ1-2
D: NA
size: NA
V: TRBV28

CDR3: CASTSPRTLHNSPLHF
DNA: TGTGCCAGCACCAGCCCCCGGACACTTCATAATTCACCCCTCCACTTT
J: TRBJ1-6
D: NA
size: NA
V: TRBV28